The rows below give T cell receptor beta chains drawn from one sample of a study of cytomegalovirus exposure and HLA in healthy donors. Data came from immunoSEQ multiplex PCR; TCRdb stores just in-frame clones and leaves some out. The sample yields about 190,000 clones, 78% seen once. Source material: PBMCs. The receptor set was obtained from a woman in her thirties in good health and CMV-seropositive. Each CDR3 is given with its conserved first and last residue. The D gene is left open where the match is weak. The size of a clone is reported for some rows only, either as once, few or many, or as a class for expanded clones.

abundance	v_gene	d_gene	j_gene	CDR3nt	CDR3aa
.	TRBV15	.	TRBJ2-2	TGTGCCACCAGCAGAGATCGGTCCCCATCAGGCGGGGAGCTGTTTTTT	CATSRDRSPSGGELFF
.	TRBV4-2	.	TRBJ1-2	TGTGCCAGCAGCCACGCCGCGGGGCAGGCCGCCTTCTATGGCTACACCTTC	CASSHAAGQAAFYGYTF
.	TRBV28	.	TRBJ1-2	TGTGCCAGCTTCGGGGTACATAACTATGGCTACACCTTC	CASFGVHNYGYTF
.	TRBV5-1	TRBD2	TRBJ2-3	TGCGCCAGCAGCTCGGGACTAGCGGGGGGTGATACGCAGTATTTT	CASSSGLAGGDTQYF
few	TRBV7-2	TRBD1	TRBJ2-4	TGTGCCAGCAGCCCAGACAGGGGAGTCATTCAGTACTTC	CASSPDRGVIQYF
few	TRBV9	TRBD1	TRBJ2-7	TGTGCCAGCAGCGAAAGACAGGGGAACGAGCAGTACTTC	CASSERQGNEQYF
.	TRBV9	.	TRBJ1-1	TGTGCCAGCAGCGCTGCGGGGAGGATTACTGAAGCTTTCTTT	CASSAAGRITEAFF
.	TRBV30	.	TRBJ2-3	TGTGCCTGGCAGGCCGGGGGTACGCAGTATTTT	CAWQAGGTQYF
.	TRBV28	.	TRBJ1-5	TGTGCCAGCCTGGGGGGGGCAGAAGGCAATCAGCCCCAGCATTTT	CASLGGAEGNQPQHF
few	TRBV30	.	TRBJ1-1	TGTGCCTGGAGCCCGGGGGGAGACACTGAAGCTTTCTTT	CAWSPGGDTEAFF
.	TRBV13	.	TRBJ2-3	TGTGCCAGCAGCGTCAGGGGCCCCGATACGCAGTATTTT	CASSVRGPDTQYF
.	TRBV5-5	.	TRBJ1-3	TGTGCCAGCAGGGGGGCCGGGAACACTGGAAACACCATATATTTT	CASRGAGNTGNTIYF
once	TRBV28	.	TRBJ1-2	TGTGCCAGCAGCCCTTTTACAGGGTGGGATGGCTACACCTTC	CASSPFTGWDGYTF
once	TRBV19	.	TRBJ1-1	TGTGCCAGTAGTATCCCATACACTGAAGCTTTCTTT	CASSIPYTEAFF
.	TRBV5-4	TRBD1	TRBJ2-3	TGTGCCAGCAGCACCCAGACAGGGAGCACAGATACGCAGTATTTT	CASSTQTGSTDTQYF
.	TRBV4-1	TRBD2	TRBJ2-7	TGCGCCAGCAGCCAAGAGCCCCGGGGCTGGGAGGGCTACGAGCAGTACTTC	CASSQEPRGWEGYEQYF
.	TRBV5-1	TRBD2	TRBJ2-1	TGCGCCAGCAGTAAGGAGCTAGCGGGGATTTACAATGAGCAGTTCTTC	CASSKELAGIYNEQFF
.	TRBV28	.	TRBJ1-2	TGTGCCAGCAGTTTACCTCGACAGAACTATGGCTACACCTTC	CASSLPRQNYGYTF
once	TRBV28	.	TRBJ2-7	TGTGCCAGCAGAACTCCGACTAGTTACTCCTACGAGCAGTACTTC	CASRTPTSYSYEQYF
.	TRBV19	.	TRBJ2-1	TGTGCCAGCCGCCCTGCCTTAGTCAATGAGCAGTTCTTC	CASRPALVNEQFF
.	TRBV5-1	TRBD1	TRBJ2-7	TGCGCCAGCAGCTTCGGACAGGGGGCCCTCTACGAGCAGTACTTC	CASSFGQGALYEQYF
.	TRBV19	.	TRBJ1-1	TGTGCCAGTAGTATTCAGGGGATGAACACTGAAGCTTTCTTT	CASSIQGMNTEAFF
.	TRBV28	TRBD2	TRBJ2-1	TGTGCCAGCAGCCCTACTAGCGGGAGGAATGAGCAGTTCTTC	CASSPTSGRNEQFF
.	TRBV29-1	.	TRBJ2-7	TGCAGCGTTGAAAAAAGCGGGCTCTCCTACGAGCAGTACTTC	CSVEKSGLSYEQYF
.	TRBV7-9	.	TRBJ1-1	TGTGCCAGCACCCCTGTGTTCGGGGGGGCCATGAACACTGAAGCTTTCTTT	CASTPVFGGAMNTEAFF
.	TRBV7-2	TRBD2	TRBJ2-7	TGTGCCAGCAGCTCAGCGGGGGGTCAACGCTACGAGCAGTACTTC	CASSSAGGQRYEQYF
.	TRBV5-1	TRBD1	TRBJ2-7	TGCGCCAGCAGCTTACAACCGGGACAGAGCTACGAGCAGTACTTC	CASSLQPGQSYEQYF
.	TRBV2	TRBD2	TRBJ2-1	TGTGCCAGCAGGCTAGCGGGGGGCAATGAGCAGTTCTTC	CASRLAGGNEQFF
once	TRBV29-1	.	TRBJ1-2	TGCAGCGTTGACAGACAAAACTATGGCTACACCTTC	CSVDRQNYGYTF
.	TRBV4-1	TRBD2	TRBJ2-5	TGCGCCAGCAGCCAAGAGGTACTAGCGGGAGCAAAGACCCAGTACTTC	CASSQEVLAGAKTQYF
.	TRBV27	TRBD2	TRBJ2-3	TGTGCCAGCAGTTTTGGGCTAGCGGGGGTAACAGATACGCAGTATTTT	CASSFGLAGVTDTQYF
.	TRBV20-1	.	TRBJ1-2	TGCAGTGCTAGAACAGGGAACGGCTACACCTTC	CSARTGNGYTF
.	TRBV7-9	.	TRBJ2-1	TGTGCCAGCAGCTTAGGTATGAGCCACAATGAGCAGTTCTTC	CASSLGMSHNEQFF
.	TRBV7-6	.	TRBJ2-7	TGTGCCAGCAGCTTAGGAACAGCTTACGAGCAGTACTTC	CASSLGTAYEQYF
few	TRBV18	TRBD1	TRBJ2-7	TGTGCCAGCTCAACTAGGACAGGGGGCGGATACGAGCAGTACTTC	CASSTRTGGGYEQYF
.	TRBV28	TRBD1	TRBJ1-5	TGTGCCAGCAGTTCCCCAACACAGGGGGGCCGTCAGCCCCAGCATTTT	CASSSPTQGGRQPQHF
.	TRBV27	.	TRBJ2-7	TGTGCCAGCGTACGACTAGGAGGGATAGGAGAGCAGTACTTC	CASVRLGGIGEQYF